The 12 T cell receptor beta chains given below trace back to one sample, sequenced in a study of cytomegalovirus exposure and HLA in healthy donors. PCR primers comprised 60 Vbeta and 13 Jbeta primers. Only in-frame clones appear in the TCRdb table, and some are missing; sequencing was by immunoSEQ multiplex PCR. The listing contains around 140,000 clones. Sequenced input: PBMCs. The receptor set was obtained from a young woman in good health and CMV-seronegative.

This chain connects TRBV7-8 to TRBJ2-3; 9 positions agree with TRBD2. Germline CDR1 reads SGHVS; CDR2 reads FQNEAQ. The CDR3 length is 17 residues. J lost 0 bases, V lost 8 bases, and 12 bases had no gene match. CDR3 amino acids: CASRSLAGNPSTDTQYF. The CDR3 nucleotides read TGTGCCAGCCGAAGCCTAGCGGGAAACCCAAGCACAGATACGCAGTATTTT.

Here the CDR3 DNA reads TGTGCCAGCAGTGGGACAAACAGGGGTTCCTCCTACGAGCAGTACGTC. This codes for CASSGTNRGSSYEQYV. The rearrangement links TRBV6-1 to TRBJ2-7; 7 bases fit TRBD1. V dropped 4 bases and J dropped 0; count of bases not matched to a gene: 9. This CDR3 spans 16 amino acids. Per the germline V gene, CDR1 is MNHNS and CDR2 is SASEGT.

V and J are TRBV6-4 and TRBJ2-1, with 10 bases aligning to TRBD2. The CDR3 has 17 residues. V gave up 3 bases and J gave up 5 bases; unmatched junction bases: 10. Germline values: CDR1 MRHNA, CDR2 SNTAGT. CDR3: CASSEGPGLADHNEQFF. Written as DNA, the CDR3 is TGTGCCAGCAGTGAGGGACCAGGACTAGCGGACCACAATGAGCAGTTCTTC.

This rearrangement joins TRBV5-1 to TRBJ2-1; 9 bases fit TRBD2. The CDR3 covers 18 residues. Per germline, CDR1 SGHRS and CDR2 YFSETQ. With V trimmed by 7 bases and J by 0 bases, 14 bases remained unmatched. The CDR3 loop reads CASYSGSGLSSSYNEQFF. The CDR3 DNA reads TGCGCCAGCTATAGCGGGAGCGGGCTATCGAGCTCCTACAATGAGCAGTTCTTC.

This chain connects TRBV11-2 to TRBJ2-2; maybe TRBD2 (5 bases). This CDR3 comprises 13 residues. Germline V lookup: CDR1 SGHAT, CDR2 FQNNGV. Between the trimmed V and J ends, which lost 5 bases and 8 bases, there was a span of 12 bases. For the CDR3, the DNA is TGTGCCAGCAGCGCCAGTGGAGGAGGGGAGCTGTTTTTT. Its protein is CASSASGGGELFF. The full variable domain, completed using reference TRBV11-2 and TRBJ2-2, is EAGVAQSPRYKIIEKRQSVAFWCNPISGHATLYWYQQILGQGPKLLIQFQNNGVVDDSQLPKDRFSAERLKGVDSTLKIQPAKLEDSAVYLCASSASGGGELFFGEGSRLTVL.

CDR3 region: CATSRDSLTNYGYTF. The CDR3 nucleotides read TGTGCCACCAGCAGAGATTCCCTTACTAACTATGGCTACACCTTC. The J gene is TRBJ1-2, the V gene TRBV15, with D unresolved. V was cut by 0 bases and J by 0 bases, with 8 bases left in between. Germline V gives CDR1 LNHNV, CDR2 YYDKDF (reference sequence). The CDR3 spans 15 residues.

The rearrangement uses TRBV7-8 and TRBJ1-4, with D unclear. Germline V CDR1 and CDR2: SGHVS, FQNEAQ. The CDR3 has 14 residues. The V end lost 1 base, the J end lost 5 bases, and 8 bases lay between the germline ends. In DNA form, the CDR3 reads TGTGCCAGCAGCTTAGGGACTGAGAATGAAAAACTGTTTTTT. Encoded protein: CASSLGTENEKLFF.

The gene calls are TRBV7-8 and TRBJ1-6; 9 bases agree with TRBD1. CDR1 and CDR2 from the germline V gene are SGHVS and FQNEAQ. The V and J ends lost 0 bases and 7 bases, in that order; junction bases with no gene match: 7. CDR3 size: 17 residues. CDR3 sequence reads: CASSLARFGQGNSPLHF. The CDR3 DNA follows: TGTGCCAGCAGCTTAGCGCGCTTCGGACAGGGGAATTCACCCCTCCACTTT.

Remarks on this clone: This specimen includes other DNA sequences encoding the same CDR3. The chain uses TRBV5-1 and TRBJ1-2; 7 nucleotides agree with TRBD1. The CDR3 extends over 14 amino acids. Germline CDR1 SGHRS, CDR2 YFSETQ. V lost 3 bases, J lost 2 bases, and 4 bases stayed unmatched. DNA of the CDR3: TGCGCCAGCAGCTCCGGGACAGCAAACTATGGCTACACCTTC. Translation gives CASSSGTANYGYTF.

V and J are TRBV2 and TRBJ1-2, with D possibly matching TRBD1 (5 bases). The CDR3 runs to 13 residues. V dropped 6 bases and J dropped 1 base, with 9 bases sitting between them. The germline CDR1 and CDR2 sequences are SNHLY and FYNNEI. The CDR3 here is CASRQDDNYGYTF. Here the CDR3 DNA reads TGTGCCAGCAGACAGGACGATAACTATGGCTACACCTTC.

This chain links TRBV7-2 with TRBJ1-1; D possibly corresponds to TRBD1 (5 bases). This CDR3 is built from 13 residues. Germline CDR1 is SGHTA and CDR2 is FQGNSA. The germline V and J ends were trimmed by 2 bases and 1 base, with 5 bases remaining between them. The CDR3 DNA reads TGTGCCAGCAGCTTAACAGGGAACACTGAAGCTTTCTTT. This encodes CASSLTGNTEAFF.

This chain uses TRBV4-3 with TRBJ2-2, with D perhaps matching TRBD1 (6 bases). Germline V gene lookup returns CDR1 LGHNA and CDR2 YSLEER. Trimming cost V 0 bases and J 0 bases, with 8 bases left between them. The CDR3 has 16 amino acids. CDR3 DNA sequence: TGCGCCAGCAGCCAAGATTGGACAGCGAACACCGGGGAGCTGTTTTTT. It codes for CASSQDWTANTGELFF.